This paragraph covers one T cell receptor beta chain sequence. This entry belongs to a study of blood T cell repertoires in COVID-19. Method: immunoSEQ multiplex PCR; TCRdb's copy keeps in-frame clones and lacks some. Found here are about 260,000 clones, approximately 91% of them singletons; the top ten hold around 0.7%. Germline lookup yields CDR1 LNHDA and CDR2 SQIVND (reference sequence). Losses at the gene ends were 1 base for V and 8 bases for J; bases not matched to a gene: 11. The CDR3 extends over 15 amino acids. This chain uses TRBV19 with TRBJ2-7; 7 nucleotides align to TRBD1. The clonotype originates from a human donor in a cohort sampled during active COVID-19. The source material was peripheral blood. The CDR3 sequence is CASSIGDSVFGQQYF. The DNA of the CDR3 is TGTGCCAGTAGTATAGGGGACAGTGTATTCGGCCAGCAGTACTTC.